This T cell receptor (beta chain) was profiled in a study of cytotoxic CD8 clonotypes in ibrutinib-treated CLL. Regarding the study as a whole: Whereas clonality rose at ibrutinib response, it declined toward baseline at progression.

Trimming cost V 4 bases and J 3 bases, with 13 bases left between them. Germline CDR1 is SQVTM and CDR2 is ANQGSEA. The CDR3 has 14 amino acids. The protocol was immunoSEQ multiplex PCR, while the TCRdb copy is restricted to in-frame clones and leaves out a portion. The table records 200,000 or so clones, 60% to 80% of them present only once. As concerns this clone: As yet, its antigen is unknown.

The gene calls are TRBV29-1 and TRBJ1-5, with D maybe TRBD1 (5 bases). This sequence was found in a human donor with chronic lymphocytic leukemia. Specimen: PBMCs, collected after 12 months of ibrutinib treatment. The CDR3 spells CSVAQGIDNQPQHF. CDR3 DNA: TGCAGCGTTGCGCAGGGTATTGACAATCAGCCCCAGCATTTT.